The clone carrying this T cell receptor beta chain has a single count. Its antigen is unidentified. The sample originates from a study of cytomegalovirus exposure and HLA in healthy donors. The CDR3 covers 13 residues. CDR1 and CDR2 from the germline V gene are GTSNPN and SVGIG (reference sequence). V lost 2 bases, J lost 8 bases, and 12 bases lay in between. Researchers ran the PCR with 60 Vbeta and 13 Jbeta primers. Under the authors' procedure: Counted up in a later analysis, unique TCR beta chains came to approximately 83 million, with some 11 million shared. This table comes from immunoSEQ multiplex PCR, and its TCRdb copy is limited to in-frame clones, with some not included. The D gene and trimming were derived from the DNA, and the V and J assignments and clone size from that table. The sample has 110,000 to 150,000 clones; around 80% are singletons. Findings and limits, study-wide: Presence/absence analyses treated sequencing depth as roughly uniform across donors. In the analysis, some V segments, TRBV6-2 and TRBV6-3 included, were excluded as indistinguishable.

This TCR came from a female donor in good health and CMV-seronegative. The rearrangement links TRBV30 to TRBJ1-4; D possibly corresponds to TRBD1 (6 bases). Sequences were obtained from PBMCs. CDR3 region: CAWSRQEEEKLFF. The CDR3 DNA reads as TGTGCCTGGAGTCGACAGGAAGAGGAAAAACTGTTTTTT.